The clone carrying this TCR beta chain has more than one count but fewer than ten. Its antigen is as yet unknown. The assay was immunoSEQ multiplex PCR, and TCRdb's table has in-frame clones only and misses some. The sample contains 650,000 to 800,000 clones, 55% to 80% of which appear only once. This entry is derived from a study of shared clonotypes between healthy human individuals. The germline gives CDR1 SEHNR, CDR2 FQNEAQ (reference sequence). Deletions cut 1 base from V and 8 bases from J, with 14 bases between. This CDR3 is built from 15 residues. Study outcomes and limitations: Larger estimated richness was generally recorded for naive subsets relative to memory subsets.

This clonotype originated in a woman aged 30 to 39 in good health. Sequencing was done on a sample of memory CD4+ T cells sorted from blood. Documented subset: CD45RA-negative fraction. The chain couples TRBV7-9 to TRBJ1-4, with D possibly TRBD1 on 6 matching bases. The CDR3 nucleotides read TGTGCCAGCAGCTTAGAGTTGGGGGCTGGGGAAAAACTGTTTTTT. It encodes CASSLELGAGEKLFF.